This passage covers 22 T cell receptor beta chains from one sample sequenced in a study of shared clonotypes between healthy human individuals. The method was immunoSEQ multiplex PCR; TCRdb's version includes in-frame clones alone and lacks a portion of them. The sample lists 2 million to 3 million clones; 93% were seen once. Sequencing was carried out using naive CD4+ T cells from PBMCs. Subset meaning: CD45RA+ positively selected. These receptors all come from a man younger than 35 in good health. Some clones in this sample may be carry-over from other donors' samples.

The J gene is TRBJ1-3, the V gene TRBV5-1; maybe TRBD1 (5 bases). Trimming took off 5 bases at V and 0 bases at J, with 15 bases between the two ends. The germline gives CDR1 SGHRS, CDR2 YFSETQ. This CDR3 region has 16 residues. The CDR3 DNA follows: TGCGCCAGCAGACCCGACAGTGCTAGCTCTGGAAACACCATATATTTT. It specifies CASRPDSASSGNTIYF.

J is TRBJ2-1 and V is TRBV18, with no clear D. The CDR3 has 16 amino acids. Trimming took 0 bases from V and 12 from J, leaving 21 bases between them. Germline V gene lookup returns CDR1 KGHSH and CDR2 LQKENI. The CDR3 DNA is TGTGCCAGCTCACCACCGAACCGTTACTACAAAAACTTGCAGTTCTTC. Amino acids: CASSPPNRYYKNLQFF.

This chain joins TRBV5-6 and TRBJ2-1; 7 nucleotides align to TRBD2. Per germline, CDR1 SGHDT and CDR2 YYEEEE. With V trimmed by 0 bases and J by 4 bases, 4 bases remained unmatched. This CDR3 contains 15 residues. CDR3 coding DNA: TGTGCCAGCAGCTTGGGTAGCGGGTCTTACAATGAGCAGTTCTTC. Translating gives CASSLGSGSYNEQFF.

The chain combines TRBV28 with TRBJ2-1; D not resolved. V dropped 2 bases and J dropped 10 bases, with 12 bases sitting between them. Germline V gives CDR1 MDHEN, CDR2 SYDVKM. The CDR3 has 13 residues. CDR3 loop: CASSLTLSGEQFF. CDR3 DNA sequence: TGTGCCAGCAGTTTAACCCTCAGTGGGGAGCAGTTCTTC. The variable domain in full, completed from reference TRBV28 and TRBJ2-1, reads DVKVTQSSRYLVKRTGEKVFLECVQDMDHENMFWYRQDPGLGLRLIYFSYDVKMKEKGDIPEGYSVSREKKERFSLILESASTNQTSMYLCASSLTLSGEQFFGPGTRLTVL.

J is TRBJ2-2 and V is TRBV27; 7 nucleotides align to TRBD2. The germline gives CDR1 MNHEY, CDR2 SMNVEV (reference sequence). This CDR3 spans 15 amino acids. Trimming removed 5 bases from V and 6 bases from J; junction bases left unmatched: 9. As DNA, the CDR3 is TGTGCCAGCAGTCCGCCAGGACTAGGTGCCGGGGAGCTGTTTTTT. It codes for CASSPPGLGAGELFF.

As concerns this clone: Other DNA sequences in the same sample also yield this CDR3. The chain employs TRBV28 and TRBJ1-5, with 7 nucleotides matching TRBD1. This CDR3 is 14 amino acids long. The germline V gene has CDR1 MDHEN and CDR2 SYDVKM. J was trimmed by 4 bases and V by 6 bases; bases with no gene match: 6. This CDR3 is CASRRQGGNQPQHF. DNA for the CDR3: TGTGCCAGCAGGCGACAGGGTGGGAATCAGCCCCAGCATTTT.

This rearrangement joins TRBV9 to TRBJ2-3; D is perhaps TRBD2 (7 bases). There are 15 residues in the CDR3. Germline CDR1 and CDR2: SGDLS and YYNGEE. V gave up 5 bases and J gave up 6 bases, with 19 bases separating them. The CDR3 protein is CASSRGGAQDDTQYF. The DNA of the CDR3 is TGTGCCAGCAGTCGAGGGGGGGCCCAGGACGATACGCAGTATTTT.

V usage is TRBV6-6 and J usage is TRBJ1-1; 7 bases are a match to TRBD1. J lost 4 bases, V lost 7 bases, and 9 bases had no gene match. Germline V gene sequence: CDR1 MNHNY, CDR2 SVGAGI (reference sequence). This CDR3 has 14 residues. The CDR3 sequence is CASNLNRGGTEAFF. CDR3 DNA sequence: TGTGCCAGCAACCTAAACAGGGGCGGCACTGAAGCTTTCTTT.

The CDR3 DNA follows: TGTGCCAGCAGCCAAGAGAGGACAATAAGAAACACCATATATTTT. Translated, it gives CASSQERTIRNTIYF. The chain recombines TRBV4-2 with TRBJ1-3, with D perhaps matching TRBD1 (5 bases). V was pared by 0 bases and J by 5 bases, with 11 bases between. In germline, CDR1 is LGHNA, CDR2 YNFKEQ. The CDR3 runs to 15 residues.

The rearrangement links TRBV7-2 to TRBJ1-4, with 7 bases lining up with TRBD1. Germline CDR1 reads SGHTA; CDR2 reads FQGNSA. This CDR3 has 13 amino acids. V gave up 1 base and J gave up 11 bases; unmatched junction bases: 4. The DNA for the CDR3 is TGTGCCAGCAGCTTAGGCAGGGGGAGGAAACTGTTTTTT. This gives the protein CASSLGRGRKLFF.

As concerns this clone: Within the sample, other DNA sequences also encode this same CDR3. The rearrangement joins TRBV11-3 to TRBJ2-3, with 8 bases fitting TRBD1. Germline loops: CDR1 SGHNT, CDR2 YENEEA. V gave up 1 base and J gave up 3 bases; unmatched junction bases: 6. This CDR3 region has 16 residues. The CDR3 is CASSLGTGKGTDTQYF. The CDR3 region has the DNA TGTGCCAGCAGCTTAGGGACAGGGAAGGGGACAGATACGCAGTATTTT.

This clone is a singleton in its sample. The gene calls are TRBV28 and TRBJ2-3, with unresolved D. Germline V CDR1 and CDR2: MDHEN, SYDVKM. The CDR3 extends over 19 amino acids. Trimming removed 4 bases at V and 0 bases at J, with 23 bases between. As DNA, the CDR3 is TGTGCCAGCAGTTCCCCCTTCGGGCTGACCCGCTTTAGCACAGATACGCAGTATTTT. Encoded protein: CASSSPFGLTRFSTDTQYF.

CDR3 residues: CAWKSHTFSYEQYF. The CDR3 bases are TGTGCCTGGAAATCTCACACTTTTTCCTACGAGCAGTACTTC. The chain carries TRBV30 and TRBJ2-7; D call uncertain. Germline values: CDR1 GTSNPN, CDR2 SVGIG (reference sequence). Trimming stripped 4 bases from V and 1 base from J, with 14 bases between. This CDR3 contains 14 residues.

About this clone: This specimen includes other DNA sequences encoding the same CDR3. The CDR3 nucleotides are TGTGCCAGCAGTTACTCGGAGGGGTATGGCTACACCTTC. Protein: CASSYSEGYGYTF. This chain links TRBV6-5 with TRBJ1-2; TRBD1 might be the D (5 bases). V was shortened by 0 bases and J by 5 bases, with 7 bases between the two germline ends. The CDR3 length is 13 residues. Germline CDR1 is MNHEY and CDR2 is SVGAGI.

This clone was seen once. This chain uses TRBV11-3 with TRBJ1-1, with 11 bases matching TRBD1. V shed 5 bases, J shed 3 bases, and the junction held 5 bases outside the gene matches. This CDR3 is 15 amino acids long. Germline values: CDR1 SGHNT, CDR2 YENEEA. The CDR3 sequence: CASSEGTGGDTEAFF. CDR3 nucleotide sequence: TGTGCCAGCAGCGAAGGGACAGGGGGGGACACTGAAGCTTTCTTT.

This clone was seen more than once but under ten times. V is TRBV2 and J is TRBJ1-2; 7 nucleotides agree with TRBD1. The CDR3 totals 13 residues. CDR1 and CDR2 from the germline V gene are SNHLY and FYNNEI. J gave up 6 bases and V 6 bases, and 7 bases lay outside the gene matches. CDR3 bases: TGTGCCAGCAGCGCCGACAGGGCGGATGGCTACACCTTC. Translating gives CASSADRADGYTF.

The CDR3 sequence: CASSPGRGEHYEQYF. DNA of the CDR3: TGTGCCAGCTCACCGGGGCGGGGGGAACACTACGAGCAGTACTTC. V gene TRBV18 combines with J gene TRBJ2-7; 8 nucleotides line up with TRBD2. V lost 3 bases and J lost 3; bases outside the gene matches: 7. This CDR3 has 15 residues. Germline V gene lookup returns CDR1 KGHSH and CDR2 LQKENI.

This chain links TRBV4-1 with TRBJ1-3; D not certain. Trimming cost V 3 bases and J 0 bases, with 12 bases left between them. The length of the CDR3 is 16 residues. Germline V CDR1 and CDR2: MGHRA, YSYEKL. The CDR3 protein is CASSQPGKSSGNTIYF. In nucleotides, the CDR3 is TGCGCCAGCAGCCAGCCGGGAAAGAGCTCTGGAAACACCATATATTTT.

The V and J genes are TRBV6-1 and TRBJ2-1; 8 nucleotides align to TRBD2. V lost 7 bases, J lost 3 bases, and 2 bases stayed unmatched. CDR1 and CDR2 from the germline V gene are MNHNS and SASEGT. The CDR3 runs to 13 residues. CDR3 coding DNA: TGTGCCAGCACGGGAGGGTTCTACAATGAGCAGTTCTTC. It is translated as CASTGGFYNEQFF.

This chain joins TRBV30 and TRBJ2-5, with D unresolved. The V gene's germline CDR1 is GTSNPN and CDR2 SVGIG (reference sequence). The germline V and J ends were trimmed by 3 bases and 2 bases, with 10 bases remaining between them. This CDR3 comprises 13 residues. As DNA, the CDR3 is TGTGCCTGGAGGGAAGGGTCACAAGAGACCCAGTACTTC. Translating gives CAWREGSQETQYF. The full variable domain, completed using reference TRBV30 and TRBJ2-5, is SQTIHQWPATLVQPVGSPLSLECTVEGTSNPNLYWYRQAAGRGLQLLFYSVGIGQISSEVPQNLSASRPQDRQFILSSKKLLLSDSGFYLCAWREGSQETQYFGPGTRLLVL.

In the case of this clone: Within the sample, other DNA sequences also encode this same CDR3. This chain uses TRBV6-5 with TRBJ2-7; 9 bases map to TRBD2. CDR1 is MNHEY and CDR2 is SVGAGI in the germline V gene. V lost 5 bases, J lost 0 bases, and 2 bases stayed unmatched. The CDR3 has 14 residues. CDR3 region: CASSLAGSSYEQYF. Here the CDR3 DNA reads TGTGCCAGCAGTCTAGCGGGAAGCTCCTACGAGCAGTACTTC.

The chain uses TRBV7-9 and TRBJ1-4, with D uncertain. Germline CDR1 and CDR2: SEHNR and FQNEAQ (reference sequence). The CDR3 consists of 13 residues. V lost 5 bases, J lost 13 bases, and 17 bases lay in between. The CDR3 sequence: CASSPQASVGLFF. DNA of the CDR3: TGTGCCAGCAGCCCCCAGGCCAGCGTAGGACTGTTTTTT.